This paragraph covers one TCR beta chain sequence. The antigen remains undetermined. Treg sorting used a CD4+CD25+CD127-/low gate. Study-wide results and limits: In terms of TCR gene usage, tumor memory CD4+ T cells clustered together with blood and lymph node memory CD4+ cells, as well as with lymph node naive CD4+ cells. Whole repertoires were not studied in the larger cohort, only one V-J beta rearrangement.

Trimming left V 5 bases short and J 6 bases short, with 17 bases between. Germline assignment: CDR1 KGHSH and CDR2 LQKENI. This CDR3 is 15 amino acids long. Constant-region reverse primers amplified full-length variable regions, followed by semi-nested Nested Universal Primer A PCR. Each CDR3 protein is one row after TCRdb ran MiXCR on the 5' RACE reads. The repertoire holds around 9,600 distinct CDR3 sequences, with 34% as singletons. This chain uses TRBV18 with TRBJ1-5, with D possibly matching TRBD1 (6 bases). The receptor was derived from a female donor with breast cancer. The sequenced material came from Tregs sorted from blood. The CDR3, as DNA: TGTGCCAGCTCATCGAACACGGGAGGGGGTCAGCCCCAGCATTTT. It specifies CASSSNTGGGQPQHF. Complete variable domain (other parts from reference TRBV18 and TRBJ1-5): NAGVMQNPRHLVRRRGQEARLRCSPMKGHSHVYWYRQLPEEGLKFMVYLQKENIIDESGMPKERFSAEFPKEGPSILRIQQVVRGDSAAYFCASSSNTGGGQPQHFGDGTRLSIL.